Presented here are 14 T cell receptor beta chains from one specimen sequenced in a study of identifying expanded T cells in peripheral blood. Produced via immunoSEQ multiplex PCR; TCRdb's table is partial and in-frame only. Of about 58,000 clones in the sample, about nine tenths were seen once. The sample consisted of blood. The receptors originated from a person aged 18-70 years in good health.

This chain's CDR3 is CASSQRVGDYEQYF. For the CDR3, the DNA is TGCGCCAGCAGCCAGAGGGTCGGGGACTACGAGCAGTACTTC. The genes are TRBV4-1 and TRBJ2-7, with D perhaps matching TRBD2 (5 bases). V lost 3 bases, J lost 3 bases, and 12 bases lay in between. Germline loops: CDR1 MGHRA, CDR2 YSYEKL. CDR3 length: 14 residues.

This chain connects TRBV10-2 to TRBJ2-5; 10 nucleotides align to TRBD2. Germline V lookup: CDR1 WSHSY, CDR2 SAAADI. The CDR3 has 14 residues. Germline trimming cut 3 bases from V and 4 bases from J; bases unmatched to any gene: 2. CDR3 nucleotide sequence: TGCGCCAGCAGTGAAGCGGGAGGGCTAGAGACCCAGTACTTC. Residues: CASSEAGGLETQYF.

CDR3 sequence reads: CASSFLNGEQFF. In nucleotides, the CDR3 is TGTGCCAGCAGCTTCCTTAACGGTGAGCAGTTCTTC. The gene calls are TRBV7-2 and TRBJ2-1; D gene uncertain. Germline CDR1 SGHTA, CDR2 FQGNSA. The CDR3 consists of 12 residues. Trimming pared 3 bases from V and 9 bases from J, leaving 9 bases between.

V is TRBV9 and J is TRBJ1-2, with 9 nucleotides matching TRBD1. The CDR3 has 13 amino acids. The germline V gene has CDR1 SGDLS and CDR2 YYNGEE. V lost 0 bases, J lost 8 bases, and 2 bases stayed unmatched. The CDR3 loop is CASSVGDRAGYTF. The CDR3 DNA reads TGTGCCAGCAGCGTAGGGGACAGGGCAGGCTACACCTTC.

The rearrangement links TRBV7-9 to TRBJ1-4; D is uncertain. CDR3 size: 13 residues. The V end lost 9 bases, the J end lost 8 bases, and 16 bases lay between the germline ends. CDR1 and CDR2 from the germline V gene are SEHNR and FQNEAQ (reference sequence). The CDR3 DNA is TGTGCCAGTAGCAGAAGGAGGGAAGAAAAACTGTTTTTT. It is translated as CASSRRREEKLFF.

The chain links TRBV4-1 to TRBJ2-1; no firm D call. The CDR3 has 13 residues. Trimming took 1 base from V and 12 from J, leaving 13 bases between them. Germline V CDR1 and CDR2: MGHRA, YSYEKL. CDR3 region: CASSQVGLQWQFF. The CDR3 DNA reads TGCGCCAGCAGCCAAGTAGGCCTCCAATGGCAGTTCTTC.

V and J are TRBV30 and TRBJ2-5; D is undetermined. CDR1 is GTSNPN, CDR2 SVGIG, per germline (reference sequence). The CDR3 is made up of 13 amino acids. V was shortened by 8 bases and J by 5 bases, with 18 bases between the two germline ends. This CDR3 reads CAGEASSGETQYF. In nucleotides, the CDR3 is TGTGCCGGGGAAGCTTCCTCCGGGGAGACCCAGTACTTC.

In nucleotides, the CDR3 is TGTGCCAGCAGCTTGGGATCAACTAATGAAAAACTGTTTTTT. This encodes CASSLGSTNEKLFF. The rearrangement uses TRBV5-6 and TRBJ1-4; no clear D gene. This CDR3 is built from 14 residues. V dropped 0 bases and J dropped 0 bases, with 3 bases sitting between them. Germline CDR1 SGHDT, CDR2 YYEEEE.

The chain links TRBV28 to TRBJ2-2; D gene uncertain. The CDR3 is 15 residues long. Germline assignment: CDR1 MDHEN and CDR2 SYDVKM. V gave up 6 bases and J gave up 3 bases, with 14 bases separating them. The CDR3 region has the DNA TGTGCCAGCAGCTCCCTGAGCGTGGACACCGGGGAGCTGTTTTTT. This gives the protein CASSSLSVDTGELFF.

The table lists this clone with a count of one. J is TRBJ2-1 and V is TRBV4-3; D is unclear. The V end was cut by 4 bases, the J end by 6 bases, with 7 bases between. Germline V gene data show CDR1 as LGHNA and CDR2 as YSLEER. This CDR3 region has 12 residues. In DNA, the CDR3 is TGCGCCAGCAGCCTTATAGGCAATGAGCAGTTCTTC. Translated, it gives CASSLIGNEQFF.

This chain joins TRBV27 and TRBJ2-7; D remains unclear. CDR3 length: 14 amino acids. The germline V gene has CDR1 MNHEY and CDR2 SMNVEV (reference sequence). The V gene lost 5 bases and the J gene lost 3 bases, with 14 bases spanning the gap. The CDR3 nucleotides read TGTGCCAGCAGTGTACACAGCCGACACTACGAGCAGTACTTC. Translating it yields CASSVHSRHYEQYF.

This clone is a singleton in its sample. The chain combines TRBV6-1 with TRBJ2-7, with D possibly TRBD1 on 6 matching bases. This CDR3 is 14 amino acids long. Germline V CDR1 and CDR2: MNHNS, SASEGT. V was clipped by 8 bases and J by 3 bases, with 17 bases between them. For the CDR3, the DNA is TGTGCCAGCGTCAACAGGGTGTCACTCTACGAGCAGTACTTC. It codes for CASVNRVSLYEQYF.

V usage is TRBV18 and J usage is TRBJ2-5; D not resolved. The germline V gene has CDR1 KGHSH and CDR2 LQKENI. CDR3 size: 16 residues. V was pared by 1 base and J by 1 base, with 13 bases between. The CDR3 loop is CASSPLRLDLQETQYF. The CDR3 bases are TGTGCCAGCTCACCACTCCGATTGGACCTCCAAGAGACCCAGTACTTC. The whole variable domain, filled in from reference TRBV18 and TRBJ2-5, reads NAGVMQNPRHLVRRRGQEARLRCSPMKGHSHVYWYRQLPEEGLKFMVYLQKENIIDESGMPKERFSAEFPKEGPSILRIQQVVRGDSAAYFCASSPLRLDLQETQYFGPGTRLLVL.

The gene calls are TRBV18 and TRBJ2-3; D unresolved. This CDR3 region has 15 residues. Germline CDR1 and CDR2: KGHSH and LQKENI. V was shortened by 4 bases and J by 1 base, with 12 bases between the two germline ends. DNA for the CDR3: TGTGCCAGCTCACTAATCGGTGGGGGCACAGATACGCAGTATTTT. Its protein product is CASSLIGGGTDTQYF.